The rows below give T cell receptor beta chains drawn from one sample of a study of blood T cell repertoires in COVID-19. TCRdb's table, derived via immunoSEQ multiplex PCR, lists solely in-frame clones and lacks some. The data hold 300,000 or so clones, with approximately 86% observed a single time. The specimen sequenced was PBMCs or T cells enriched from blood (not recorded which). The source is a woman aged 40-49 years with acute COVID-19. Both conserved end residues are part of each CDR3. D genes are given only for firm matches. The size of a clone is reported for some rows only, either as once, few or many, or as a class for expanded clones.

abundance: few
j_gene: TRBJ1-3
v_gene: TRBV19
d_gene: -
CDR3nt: TGTGCCAGTAGTATAGATCTAGGAAACACCATATATTTT
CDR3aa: CASSIDLGNTIYF

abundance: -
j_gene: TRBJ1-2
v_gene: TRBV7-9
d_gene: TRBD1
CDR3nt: TGTGCCAGCAGCTTCCGGGACAGGACGCTCTATGGCTACACCTTC
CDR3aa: CASSFRDRTLYGYTF

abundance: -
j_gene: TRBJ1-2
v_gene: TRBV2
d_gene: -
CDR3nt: TGTGCCAGCAGTGGGGATGCGGGGAAGGTTGAAGGCTACACCTTC
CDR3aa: CASSGDAGKVEGYTF

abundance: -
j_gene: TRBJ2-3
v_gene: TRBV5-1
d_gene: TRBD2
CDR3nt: TGCGCCAGCAGCCCCGGGCGGGGAGGGTCGATCTTGGGCACAGATACGCAGTATTTT
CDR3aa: CASSPGRGGSILGTDTQYF

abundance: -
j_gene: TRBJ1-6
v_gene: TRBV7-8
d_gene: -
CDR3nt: TGTGCCAGCAGCTTTAGGGCACAGCGGTATAATTCACCCCTCCACTTT
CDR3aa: CASSFRAQRYNSPLHF

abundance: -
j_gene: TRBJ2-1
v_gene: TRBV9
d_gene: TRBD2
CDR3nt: TGTGCCAGCAGCGTAGATGGTAGCGGGCTTTACAATGAGCAGTTCTTC
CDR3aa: CASSVDGSGLYNEQFF

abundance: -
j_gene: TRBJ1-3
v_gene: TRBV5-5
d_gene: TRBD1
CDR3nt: TGTGCCAGCAGCTGGGGACAGGGGTCTGGAAACACCATATATTTT
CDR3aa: CASSWGQGSGNTIYF

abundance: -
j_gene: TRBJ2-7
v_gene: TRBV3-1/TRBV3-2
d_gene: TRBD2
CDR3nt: TGTGCCAGCAGCCAAGCCGGGACTACCTCCTACGAGCAGTACTTC
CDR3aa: CASSQAGTTSYEQYF

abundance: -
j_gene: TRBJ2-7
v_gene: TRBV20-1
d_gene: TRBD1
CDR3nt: TGCAGTGCTAGTAGGGACAGGGGGGACGAGCAGTACTTC
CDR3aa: CSASRDRGDEQYF

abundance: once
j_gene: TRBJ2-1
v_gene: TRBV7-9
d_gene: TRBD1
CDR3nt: TGTGCCAGCAGCTCAAACAGGGGAAGCTCCTACAATGAGCAGTTCTTC
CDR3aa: CASSSNRGSSYNEQFF